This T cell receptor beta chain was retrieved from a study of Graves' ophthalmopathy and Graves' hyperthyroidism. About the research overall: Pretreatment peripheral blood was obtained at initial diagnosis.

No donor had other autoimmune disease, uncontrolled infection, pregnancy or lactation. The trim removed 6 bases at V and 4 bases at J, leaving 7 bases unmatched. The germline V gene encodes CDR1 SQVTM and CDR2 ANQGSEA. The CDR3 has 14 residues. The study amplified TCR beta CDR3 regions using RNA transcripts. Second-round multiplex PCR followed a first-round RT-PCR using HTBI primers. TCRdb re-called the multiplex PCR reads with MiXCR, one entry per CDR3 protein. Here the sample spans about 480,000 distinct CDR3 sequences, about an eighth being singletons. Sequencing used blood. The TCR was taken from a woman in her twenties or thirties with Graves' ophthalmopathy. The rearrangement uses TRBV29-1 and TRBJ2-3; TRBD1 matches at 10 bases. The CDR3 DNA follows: TGCAGCGTGAGGGACAGGGGAGGTTCAGATACGCAGTATTTT. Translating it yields CSVRDRGGSDTQYF.